The 22 T cell receptor beta chains below were found in one sample sequenced in a study of T cells in Graves' hyperthyroidism and ophthalmopathy. Regions amplified from RNA transcripts were the TCR beta CDR3 regions. Initially, a first-round RT-PCR of the TCR CDR3 employed the HTBI primer set. MiXCR was run by TCRdb on the multiplex PCR reads, yielding one entry per CDR3 protein. The data contain under 350,000 distinct CDR3 sequences, 17% of them singletons. The sequenced sample consisted of blood. These receptors came from a woman aged 55-70 years with Graves' ophthalmopathy.

This clonotype was counted at least ten times. The rearrangement joins TRBV20-1 to TRBJ1-1; possibly TRBD1 for D (5 bases). The V end lost 2 bases, the J end lost 6 bases, and 16 bases lay between the germline ends. The CDR3 sequence is 14 residues long. Germline V gene lookup returns CDR1 DFQATT and CDR2 SNEGSKA (reference sequence). The CDR3 region has the DNA TGCAGTGCTAGATCCGGCAGGGTAAGGGCTGAAGCTTTCTTT. Amino acid sequence: CSARSGRVRAEAFF.

There are many counts of this clonotype. The V gene is TRBV12-3 or TRBV12-4, the J gene TRBJ1-1; D is undetermined. Trimming cost V 2 bases and J 5 bases, with 3 bases left between them. CDR3 length equals 11 residues. The CDR3 nucleotides read TGTGCCAGCAGTTTAAGAACTGAAGCTTTCTTT. Amino acids: CASSLRTEAFF.

The chain links TRBV6-5 to TRBJ1-6, with D perhaps matching TRBD1 (5 bases). V lost 0 bases to trimming and J lost 9 bases, with 12 bases between them. Germline CDR1 is MNHEY and CDR2 is SVGAGI. The CDR3 is 15 residues long. The DNA for the CDR3 is TGTGCCAGCAGTTACTCGAAGGGGACGGGTTCACCCCTCCACTTT. It yields the protein CASSYSKGTGSPLHF.

V and J are TRBV20-1 and TRBJ2-5, with TRBD2 matching over 8 bases. V lost 4 bases to trimming and J lost 3 bases; unmatched junction nucleotides: 7. The CDR3 contains 14 residues. In germline, CDR1 is DFQATT, CDR2 SNEGSKA (reference sequence). The CDR3 region has the DNA TGCAGTGCTACCCACTCGGGGGGGAAAGAGACCCAGTACTTC. Protein: CSATHSGGKETQYF.

This clonotype was detected many times. This chain connects TRBV5-1 to TRBJ2-2, with 8 positions matching TRBD1. The length of the CDR3 is 15 residues. After removal of 4 bases from V and 0 bases from J, the junction contained 2 bases not matched to a gene. CDR1 is SGHRS and CDR2 is YFSETQ in the germline V gene. The CDR3 DNA reads TGCGCCAGCAGCGGGGACAGGACGAACACCGGGGAGCTGTTTTTT. It is translated as CASSGDRTNTGELFF. Based on the CDR3 plus reference TRBV5-1 and TRBJ2-2, the full variable domain is KAGVTQTPRYLIKTRGQQVTLSCSPISGHRSVSWYQQTPGQGLQFLFEYFSETQRNKGNFPGRFSGRQFSNSRSEMNVSTLELGDSALYLCASSGDRTNTGELFFGEGSRLTVL.

This clonotype was counted many times. J is TRBJ2-2 and V is TRBV9, with no clear D. This CDR3 is built from 16 residues. V shed 0 bases and J shed 0 bases, with 9 bases lying between them. Germline assignment: CDR1 SGDLS and CDR2 YYNGEE. The CDR3, as DNA: TGTGCCAGCAGCGTAGCCGGCGGATCGAACACCGGGGAGCTGTTTTTT. Its protein product is CASSVAGGSNTGELFF.

This clonotype was counted only a few times. The gene calls are TRBV5-1 and TRBJ2-7; 8 positions agree with TRBD1. The CDR3 is made up of 16 amino acids. Trimming removed 4 bases from V and 3 bases from J; junction bases left unmatched: 12. The V gene's germline CDR1 is SGHRS and CDR2 YFSETQ. CDR3 protein: CASSPSSGTGFYEQYF. For the CDR3, the DNA is TGCGCCAGCAGCCCAAGTTCCGGGACAGGTTTCTACGAGCAGTACTTC.

This clonotype was counted at least ten times. This chain links TRBV20-1 with TRBJ1-6; perhaps TRBD1 as D (5 bases). The CDR3 is 14 amino acids. Per germline, CDR1 DFQATT and CDR2 SNEGSKA (reference sequence). Trimming left V 0 bases short and J 8 bases short, with 11 bases between. The CDR3 sequence is CSARDRAGHSPLHF. For the CDR3, the DNA is TGCAGTGCTAGAGATCGGGCGGGGCATTCACCCCTCCACTTT.

In this sample, this clonotype turned up a few times. This chain uses TRBV4-1 with TRBJ1-2; D remains unclear. This CDR3 comprises 15 residues. CDR1 is MGHRA, CDR2 YSYEKL, per germline. Trimming removed 4 bases at V and 8 bases at J, with 20 bases between. The CDR3 DNA is TGCGCCAGCAGCCCCAGCCCCTACACGGACGGCGGCTACACCTTC. This codes for CASSPSPYTDGGYTF.

This clonotype was counted ten times or more. The J gene is TRBJ1-2, the V gene TRBV5-1; D gene uncertain. The CDR3 extends over 16 amino acids. V was pared by 0 bases and J by 0 bases, with 12 bases between. CDR1 is SGHRS and CDR2 is YFSETQ in the germline V gene. The CDR3 spells CASSLVSSTANYGYTF. The CDR3 DNA sequence: TGCGCCAGCAGCTTGGTGTCCAGTACAGCTAACTATGGCTACACCTTC.

Comments on this clonotype: An end of the junction differs from the germline gene, which may be a read error. The V and J genes are TRBV11-1 and TRBJ2-7, with D tentatively TRBD1 or TRBD2 (5 bases each). The CDR3 spans 15 residues. Per the germline V gene, CDR1 is SGHAT and CDR2 is FQDESV (reference sequence). The CDR3 loop is CASSLGPGKGNEQYF. The CDR3 DNA is TGCGCCAGCAGCTTGGGACCGGGAAAGGGGAACGAGCAGTACTTC.

The gene calls are TRBV19 and TRBJ1-5; 8 bases agree with TRBD1. The CDR3 has 16 amino acids. With V trimmed by 7 bases and J by 4 bases, 12 bases remained unmatched. CDR1 is LNHDA, CDR2 SQIVND, per germline (reference sequence). The DNA of the CDR3 is TGTGCCAGTACCCCAACGGTGGACAGGGAAAATCAGCCCCAGCATTTT. This sequence encodes CASTPTVDRENQPQHF.

The chain combines TRBV9 with TRBJ2-5; D unresolved. This CDR3 spans 13 amino acids. The germline V and J ends were trimmed by 0 bases and 3 bases, with 6 bases remaining between them. Germline assignment: CDR1 SGDLS and CDR2 YYNGEE. CDR3 in DNA: TGTGCCAGCAGCGTAGATAGTGAAGAGACCCAGTACTTC. It encodes CASSVDSEETQYF.

This clonotype appeared a few times. The chain has TRBV5-6 and TRBJ2-7; no firm D call. The germline V gene has CDR1 SGHDT and CDR2 YYEEEE. V was pared by 4 bases and J by 2 bases, with 13 bases between. The CDR3 is 14 residues long. Here the CDR3 reads CASSPLGAAYEQYF. The DNA of the CDR3 is TGTGCCAGCAGCCCTTTGGGTGCAGCCTACGAGCAGTACTTC.

This clonotype turned up a few times. A much larger clone lies one base from this, so it may be a read error. As the CDR3 is not closed by the conserved phenylalanine or tryptophan, this likely results from a read error. This chain links TRBV11-1 with TRBJ2-1; the D is unclear. The CDR3 is 13 residues long. The V and J ends lost 3 bases and 0 bases respectively, with 3 bases between them. Germline CDR1 reads SGHAT; CDR2 reads FQDESV (reference sequence). The CDR3 sequence is CASSLSSYNEQFS. The CDR3 region has the DNA TGTGCCAGCAGCTTGAGCTCCTACAATGAGCAGTTCTCC.

This clonotype was recorded at least ten times. The chain employs TRBV3-1 and TRBJ1-1; the D is unclear. Germline V gives CDR1 LGHDT, CDR2 YNNKEL (reference sequence). The ends were cut back, 4 bases at V and 7 bases at J, with 13 bases in the middle. This CDR3 comprises 13 residues. DNA of the CDR3: TGTGCCAGCAGCCGATGGGGTGAGAGTGAAGCTTTCTTT. Its translation is CASSRWGESEAFF.

The CDR3 DNA reads TGTGCCAGCAGTTTTCCGGGCGGTTTTGGAAACACCATATATTTT. Its protein product is CASSFPGGFGNTIYF. This chain joins TRBV6-2 or TRBV6-3 and TRBJ1-3; no definite D call. Germline assignment: CDR1 MNHEY and CDR2 SVGEGT. The CDR3 spans 15 residues. The V end was cut by 4 bases, the J end by 3 bases, with 13 bases between.

The chain is built from TRBV7-9 and TRBJ1-5; perhaps TRBD1 as D (5 bases). Germline V gene sequence: CDR1 SEHNR, CDR2 FQNEAQ (reference sequence). The CDR3 runs to 17 residues. V was trimmed by 4 bases and J by 0 bases, leaving 16 bases between them. The DNA for the CDR3 is TGTGCCAGCAGCTACATCGCGGCAGGACATAGCAATCAGCCCCAGCATTTT. It specifies CASSYIAAGHSNQPQHF.

This clonotype was recorded at least ten times. The chain has TRBV6-1 and TRBJ1-2; D is uncertain. From germline, CDR1 is MNHNS and CDR2 SASEGT. Trimming removed 2 bases from V and 4 bases from J, with 14 bases in between. This CDR3 contains 15 residues. For the CDR3, the DNA is TGTGCCAGCAGTGAAATTAACGGGGAGCGCTATGGCTACACCTTC. It yields the protein CASSEINGERYGYTF.

The chain uses TRBV18 and TRBJ1-5; D remains unclear. This CDR3 contains 14 residues. CDR1 is KGHSH, CDR2 LQKENI, per germline. V lost 3 bases, J lost 6 bases, and 12 bases lay in between. CDR3 sequence (DNA): TGTGCCAGCTCACCCCCGATGTACAGTCAGCCCCAGCATTTT. This codes for CASSPPMYSQPQHF.

This clonotype was found many times. The chain couples TRBV6-2 or TRBV6-3 to TRBJ2-7, with 7 bases aligning to TRBD1. Trimming at V came to 7 bases and at J to 3 bases, leaving 6 bases not matched to a gene. In germline, CDR1 is MNHEY, CDR2 SVGEGT. This CDR3 is built from 13 residues. The CDR3 protein is CASTPGQIYEQYF. The CDR3 nucleotides are TGTGCCAGCACCCCGGGACAGATCTACGAGCAGTACTTC.

This clonotype was recorded many times. The chain combines TRBV12-3 or TRBV12-4 with TRBJ2-7; 9 nucleotides agree with TRBD1. V was clipped by 5 bases and J by 6 bases; unmatched bases: 8. The length of the CDR3 is 14 residues. The CDR3 DNA sequence: TGTGCCAGCAGTGACCGGGACAGGGTGGTCGAGCAGTACTTC. Residues: CASSDRDRVVEQYF.